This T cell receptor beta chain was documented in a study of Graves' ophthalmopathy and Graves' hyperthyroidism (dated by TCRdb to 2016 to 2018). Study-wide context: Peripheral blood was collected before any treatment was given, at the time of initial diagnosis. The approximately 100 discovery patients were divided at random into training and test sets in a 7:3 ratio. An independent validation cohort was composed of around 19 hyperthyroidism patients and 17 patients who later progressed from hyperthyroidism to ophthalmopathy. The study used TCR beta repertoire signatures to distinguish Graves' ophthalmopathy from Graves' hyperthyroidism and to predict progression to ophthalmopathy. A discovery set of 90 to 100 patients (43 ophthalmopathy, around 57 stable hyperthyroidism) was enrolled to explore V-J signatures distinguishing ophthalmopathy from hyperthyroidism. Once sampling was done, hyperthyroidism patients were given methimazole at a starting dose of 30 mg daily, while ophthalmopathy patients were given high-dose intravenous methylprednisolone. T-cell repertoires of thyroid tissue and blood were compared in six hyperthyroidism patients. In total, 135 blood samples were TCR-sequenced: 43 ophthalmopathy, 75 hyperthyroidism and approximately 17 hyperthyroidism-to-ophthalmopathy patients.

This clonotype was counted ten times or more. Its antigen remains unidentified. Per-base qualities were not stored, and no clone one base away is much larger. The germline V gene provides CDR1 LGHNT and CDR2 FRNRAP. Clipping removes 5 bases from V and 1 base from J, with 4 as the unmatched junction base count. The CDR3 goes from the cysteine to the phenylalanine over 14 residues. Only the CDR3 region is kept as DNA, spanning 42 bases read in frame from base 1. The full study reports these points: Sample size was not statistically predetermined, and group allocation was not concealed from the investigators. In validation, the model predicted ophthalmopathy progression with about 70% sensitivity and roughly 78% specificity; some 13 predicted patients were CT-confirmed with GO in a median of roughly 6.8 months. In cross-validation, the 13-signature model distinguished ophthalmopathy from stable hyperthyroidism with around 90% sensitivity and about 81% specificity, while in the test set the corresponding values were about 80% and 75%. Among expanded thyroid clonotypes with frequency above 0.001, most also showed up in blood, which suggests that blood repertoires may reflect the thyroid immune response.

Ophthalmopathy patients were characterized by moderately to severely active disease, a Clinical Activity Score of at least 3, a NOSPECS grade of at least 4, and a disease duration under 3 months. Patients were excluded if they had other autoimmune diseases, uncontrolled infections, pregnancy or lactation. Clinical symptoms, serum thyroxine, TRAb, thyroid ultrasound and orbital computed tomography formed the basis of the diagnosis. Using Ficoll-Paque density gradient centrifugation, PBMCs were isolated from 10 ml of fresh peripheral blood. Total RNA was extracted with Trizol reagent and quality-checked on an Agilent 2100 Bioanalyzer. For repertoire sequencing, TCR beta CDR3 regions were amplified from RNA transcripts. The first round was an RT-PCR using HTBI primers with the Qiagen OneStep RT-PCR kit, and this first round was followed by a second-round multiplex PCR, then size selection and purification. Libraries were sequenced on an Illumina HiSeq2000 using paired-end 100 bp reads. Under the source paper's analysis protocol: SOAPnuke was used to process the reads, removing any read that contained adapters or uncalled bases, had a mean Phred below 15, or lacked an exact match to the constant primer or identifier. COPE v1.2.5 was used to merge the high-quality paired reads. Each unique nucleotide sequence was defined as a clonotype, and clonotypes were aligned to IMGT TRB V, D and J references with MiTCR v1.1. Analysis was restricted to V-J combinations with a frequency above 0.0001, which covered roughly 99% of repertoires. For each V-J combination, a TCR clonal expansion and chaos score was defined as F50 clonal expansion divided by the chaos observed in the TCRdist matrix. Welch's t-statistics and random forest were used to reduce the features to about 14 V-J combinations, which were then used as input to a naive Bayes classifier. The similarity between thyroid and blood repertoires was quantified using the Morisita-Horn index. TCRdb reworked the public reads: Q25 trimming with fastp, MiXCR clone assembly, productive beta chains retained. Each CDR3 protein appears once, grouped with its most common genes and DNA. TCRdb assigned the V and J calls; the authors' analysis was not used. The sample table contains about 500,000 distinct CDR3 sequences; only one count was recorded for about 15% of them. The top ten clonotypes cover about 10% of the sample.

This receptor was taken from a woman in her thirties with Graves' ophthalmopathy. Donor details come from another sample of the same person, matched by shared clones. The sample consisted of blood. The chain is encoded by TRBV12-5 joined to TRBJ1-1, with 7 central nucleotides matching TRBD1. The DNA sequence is TGTGCTAGTGGTCCCGGGACAGCGAACACTGAAGCTTTCTTT. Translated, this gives CASGPGTANTEAFF.